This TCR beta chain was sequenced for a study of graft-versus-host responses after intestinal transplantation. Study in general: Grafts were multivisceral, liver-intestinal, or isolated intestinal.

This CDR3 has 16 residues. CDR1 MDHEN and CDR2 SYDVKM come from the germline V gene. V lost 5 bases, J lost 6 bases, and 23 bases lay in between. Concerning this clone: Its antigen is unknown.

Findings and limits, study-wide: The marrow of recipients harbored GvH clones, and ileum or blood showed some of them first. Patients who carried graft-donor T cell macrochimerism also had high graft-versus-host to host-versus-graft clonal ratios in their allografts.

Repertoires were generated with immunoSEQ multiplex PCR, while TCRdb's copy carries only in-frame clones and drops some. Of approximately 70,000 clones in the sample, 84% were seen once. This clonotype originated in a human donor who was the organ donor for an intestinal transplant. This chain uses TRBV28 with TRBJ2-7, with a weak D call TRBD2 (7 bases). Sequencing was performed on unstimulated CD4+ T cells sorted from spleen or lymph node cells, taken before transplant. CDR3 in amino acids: CASSPPGAGRVSEQYV. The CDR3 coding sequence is TGTGCCAGCAGTCCCCCGGGGGCGGGGAGGGTGAGCGAGCAGTACGTC.